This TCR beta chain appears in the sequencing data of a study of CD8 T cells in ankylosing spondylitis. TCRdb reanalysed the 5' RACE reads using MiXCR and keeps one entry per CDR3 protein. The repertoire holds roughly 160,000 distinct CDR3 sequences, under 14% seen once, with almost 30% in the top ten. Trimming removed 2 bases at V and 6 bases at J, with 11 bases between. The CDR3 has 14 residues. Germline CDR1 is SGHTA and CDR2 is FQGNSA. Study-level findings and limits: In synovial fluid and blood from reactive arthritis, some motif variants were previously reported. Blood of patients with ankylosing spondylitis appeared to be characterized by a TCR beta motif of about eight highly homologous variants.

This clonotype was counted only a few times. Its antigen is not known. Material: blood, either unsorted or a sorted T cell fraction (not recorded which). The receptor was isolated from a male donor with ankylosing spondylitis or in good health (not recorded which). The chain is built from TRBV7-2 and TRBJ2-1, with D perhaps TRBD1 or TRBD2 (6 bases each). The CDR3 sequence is CASSLRGGGNEQFF. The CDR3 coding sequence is TGTGCCAGCAGCTTAAGAGGGGGAGGCAATGAGCAGTTCTTC.